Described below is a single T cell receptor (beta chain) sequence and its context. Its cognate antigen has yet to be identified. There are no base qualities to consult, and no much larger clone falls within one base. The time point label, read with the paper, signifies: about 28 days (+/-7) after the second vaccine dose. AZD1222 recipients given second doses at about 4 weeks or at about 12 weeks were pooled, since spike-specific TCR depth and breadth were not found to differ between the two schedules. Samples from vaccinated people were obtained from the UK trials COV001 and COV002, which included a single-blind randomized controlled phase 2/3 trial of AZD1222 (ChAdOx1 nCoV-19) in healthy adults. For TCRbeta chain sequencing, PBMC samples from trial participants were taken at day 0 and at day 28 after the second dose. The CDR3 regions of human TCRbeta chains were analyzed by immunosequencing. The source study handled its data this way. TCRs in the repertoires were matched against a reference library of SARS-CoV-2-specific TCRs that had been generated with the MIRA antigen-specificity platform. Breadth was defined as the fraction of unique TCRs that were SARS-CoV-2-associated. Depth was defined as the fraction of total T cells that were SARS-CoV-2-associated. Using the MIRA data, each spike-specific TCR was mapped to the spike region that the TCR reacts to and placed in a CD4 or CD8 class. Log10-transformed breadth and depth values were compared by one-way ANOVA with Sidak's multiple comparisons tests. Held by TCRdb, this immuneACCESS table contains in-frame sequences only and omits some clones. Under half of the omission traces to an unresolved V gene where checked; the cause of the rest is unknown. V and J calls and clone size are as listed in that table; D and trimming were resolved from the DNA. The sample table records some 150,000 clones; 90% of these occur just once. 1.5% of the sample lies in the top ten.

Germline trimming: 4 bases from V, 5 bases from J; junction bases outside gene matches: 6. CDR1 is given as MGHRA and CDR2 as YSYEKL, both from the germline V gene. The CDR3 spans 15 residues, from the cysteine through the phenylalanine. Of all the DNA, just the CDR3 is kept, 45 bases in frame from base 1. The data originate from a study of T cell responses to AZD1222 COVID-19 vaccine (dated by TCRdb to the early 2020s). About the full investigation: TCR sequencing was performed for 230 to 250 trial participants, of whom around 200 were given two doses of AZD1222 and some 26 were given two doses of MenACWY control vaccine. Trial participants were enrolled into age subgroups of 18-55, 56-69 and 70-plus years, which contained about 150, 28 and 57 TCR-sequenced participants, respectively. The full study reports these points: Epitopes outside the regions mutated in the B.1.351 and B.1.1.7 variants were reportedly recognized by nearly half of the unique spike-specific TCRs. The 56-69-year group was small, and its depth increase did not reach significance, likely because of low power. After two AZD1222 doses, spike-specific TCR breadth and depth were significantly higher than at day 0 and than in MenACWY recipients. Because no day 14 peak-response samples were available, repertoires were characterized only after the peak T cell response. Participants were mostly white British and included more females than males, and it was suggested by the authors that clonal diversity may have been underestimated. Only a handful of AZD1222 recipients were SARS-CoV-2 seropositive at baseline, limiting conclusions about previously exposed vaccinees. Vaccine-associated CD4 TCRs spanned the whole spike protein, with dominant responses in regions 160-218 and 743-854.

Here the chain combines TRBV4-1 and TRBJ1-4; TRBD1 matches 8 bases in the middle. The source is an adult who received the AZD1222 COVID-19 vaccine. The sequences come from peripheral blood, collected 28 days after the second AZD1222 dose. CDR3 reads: CASSRTGLGNEKLFF. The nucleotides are TGCGCCAGCAGCCGGACAGGGTTAGGGAATGAAAAACTGTTTTTT.